This T cell receptor (beta chain) is from a study of T cells in localized non-small cell lung cancer. The CDR3 sequence is 14 residues long. The germline CDR1 and CDR2 sequences are SGHNT and YYREEE (reference sequence). The V end was cut by 4 bases, the J end by 4 bases, with 14 bases between. Some clones are missing from TCRdb's copy, which holds only in-frame ones; the method was immunoSEQ multiplex PCR. The sample records about 33,000 clones, roughly 92% being singletons. Study-wide results and caveats: For the top 100 tumor clones, a median roughly 56 also appeared in adjacent lung. Exceeding tumor, uninvolved adjacent lung had the highest T cell clonality. A higher density of T cells in blood coincided with extended overall survival. Heterogeneity within the tumor remains possible, as just one region underwent sequencing.

Comments on this clone: Its antigen is still unknown.

The source is a female donor older than 55 with stage I lung adenocarcinoma. V gene TRBV5-4 combines with J gene TRBJ2-5, with a weak D call TRBD1 (6 bases). Sequenced material: peripheral blood, taken before any cancer treatment. The CDR3 protein is CASSTRGAGETQYF. The CDR3 bases are TGTGCCAGCAGCACCAGGGGTGCGGGAGAGACCCAGTACTTC.